Reported below is one T cell receptor (beta chain). This table comes from immunoSEQ multiplex PCR, and its TCRdb copy is limited to in-frame clones, with some not included. The data contain about 73,000 clones, 86% of them singletons. The data were taken from a study of OX40 agonist ivuxolimab in advanced cancers. The germline V gene has CDR1 SGHVS and CDR2 FNYEAQ. This CDR3 is 17 amino acids long. Trimming took 0 bases from V and 5 from J; bases not matched to a gene: 13. This specimen was CD4+ or CD8+ T cells sorted from blood, taken in a trial of the OX40 agonist ivuxolimab. This clonotype originated in an adult with an advanced solid tumor such as melanoma, head and neck, liver or kidney cancer. The chain links TRBV7-6 to TRBJ2-7; TRBD2 agrees at 7 bases. The CDR3 region is CASSLARVFSGDHEQYF. CDR3 bases: TGTGCCAGCAGCTTAGCACGAGTATTCAGCGGGGACCACGAGCAGTACTTC.